The 10 T cell receptor beta chains below come from one sample, sequenced in a study of T cells in Graves' hyperthyroidism and ophthalmopathy. Template material for amplifying TCR beta CDR3 regions consisted of RNA transcripts. Primed by the HTBI set, a first-round RT-PCR was run on the TCR CDR3. TCRdb reprocessed the multiplex PCR reads via MiXCR and lists one record per CDR3 protein. The data hold about 690,000 distinct CDR3 sequences, with 15% to 20% observed a single time. Sequenced sample: blood. Receptors originate from a man in his forties or fifties with Graves' hyperthyroidism.

This clonotype showed up many times. The rearrangement uses TRBV11-2 and TRBJ2-7; 11 bases are shared with TRBD2. Germline CDR1 and CDR2: SGHAT and FQNNGV. V lost 0 bases, J lost 0 bases, and 13 bases stayed unmatched. This CDR3 spans 20 amino acids. In DNA, the CDR3 is TGTGCCAGCAGCTTAGATCGTCCTAGCGGGAGGACGGTGAGCTCCTACGAGCAGTACTTC. Protein sequence: CASSLDRPSGRTVSSYEQYF.

There are many counts of this clonotype. The chain employs TRBV5-1 and TRBJ2-1; D may be TRBD2 (5 bases). The germline V gene encodes CDR1 SGHRS and CDR2 YFSETQ. The CDR3 extends over 18 amino acids. V lost 0 bases, J lost 0 bases, and 16 bases lay in between. The CDR3 DNA follows: TGCGCCAGCAGCTTGGCTTCTGGGCTAGGGAGCTCCTACAATGAGCAGTTCTTC. Residues: CASSLASGLGSSYNEQFF. Complete variable domain (other parts from reference TRBV5-1 and TRBJ2-1): KAGVTQTPRYLIKTRGQQVTLSCSPISGHRSVSWYQQTPGQGLQFLFEYFSETQRNKGNFPGRFSGRQFSNSRSEMNVSTLELGDSALYLCASSLASGLGSSYNEQFFGPGTRLTVL.

In regard to this clonotype: Relative to the germline gene, one junction end is altered; a read error may explain this. DNA of the CDR3: TGTGTCAGCACGGGACAGCACTACGAGCAGTACTTC. This codes for CVSTGQHYEQYF. V gene TRBV25-1 combines with J gene TRBJ2-7; 7 nucleotides align to TRBD1. The germline V gene has CDR1 MGHDK and CDR2 SYGVNS. This CDR3 is 12 amino acids long.

V usage is TRBV30 and J usage is TRBJ1-5; possible D gene TRBD1, 5 bases. Germline assignment: CDR1 GTSNPN and CDR2 SVGIG (reference sequence). There are 13 residues in the CDR3. The ends were cut back, 4 bases at V and 6 bases at J, with 13 bases in the middle. This chain's CDR3 is CAWKAAGGQPQHF. The CDR3 coding sequence is TGTGCCTGGAAGGCGGCGGGGGGTCAGCCCCAGCATTTT. Drawing the rest from reference TRBV30 and TRBJ1-5, the complete variable domain is SQTIHQWPATLVQPVGSPLSLECTVEGTSNPNLYWYRQAAGRGLQLLFYSVGIGQISSEVPQNLSASRPQDRQFILSSKKLLLSDSGFYLCAWKAAGGQPQHFGDGTRLSIL.

The chain carries TRBV20-1 and TRBJ1-1; no reliable D call. V gave up 0 bases and J gave up 0 bases, with 14 bases separating them. This CDR3 is 16 amino acids long. Germline CDR1 reads DFQATT; CDR2 reads SNEGSKA (reference sequence). In nucleotides, the CDR3 is TGCAGTGCTAGAGATCGGCGATTAACTATGAACACTGAAGCTTTCTTT. Protein product: CSARDRRLTMNTEAFF.

CDR3 sequence: CASSPGTRVREQFF. DNA of the CDR3: TGTGCCAGCAGCCCCGGGACTAGAGTGAGGGAGCAGTTCTTC. The chain joins TRBV7-3 to TRBJ2-1; TRBD2 aligns across 8 bases. V lost 5 bases and J lost 10; bases outside the gene matches: 10. Germline assignment: CDR1 SGHTA and CDR2 FQGTGA. This CDR3 is built from 14 residues.

This clonotype was recorded at least ten times. The chain recombines TRBV7-9 with TRBJ1-1; TRBD1 matches 8 bases. This CDR3 has 14 residues. V was pared by 5 bases and J by 2 bases, with 4 bases of the junction left unmatched. The V gene's germline CDR1 is SEHNR and CDR2 FQNEAQ (reference sequence). CDR3 in amino acids: CASSPGGINTEAFF. The CDR3 nucleotides read TGTGCCAGCAGCCCAGGGGGCATTAACACTGAAGCTTTCTTT.

This clonotype was seen a few times. The chain is built from TRBV7-2 and TRBJ1-2; D possibly corresponds to TRBD1 (6 bases). Germline-derived CDR1 and CDR2 are SGHTA and FQGNSA. V lost 5 bases and J 6 bases, leaving 16 bases between the germline ends. The CDR3 is 14 residues long. In DNA form, the CDR3 reads TGTGCCAGCAGCCCGTCGACAGGCCTGCATGGCTACACCTTC. Its protein is CASSPSTGLHGYTF.

The chain joins TRBV24-1 to TRBJ2-7; 13 bases are a match to TRBD2. The CDR3 has 16 amino acids. V lost 3 bases to trimming and J lost 2 bases; unmatched junction nucleotides: 3. Germline assignment: CDR1 KGHDR and CDR2 SFDVKD. CDR3 sequence: CATSDPGLAGAYEQYF. As DNA, the CDR3 is TGTGCCACCAGTGATCCTGGACTAGCGGGAGCCTACGAGCAGTACTTC.

This clonotype turned up a few times. One end of the junction is discordant with germline, which a read error may explain. This CDR3 is CASRDPSGFSSYNEQLF. CDR3 coding DNA: TGTGCCAGCAGGGATCCTAGCGGGTTTAGCTCCTACAATGAGCAGCTCTTC. This chain uses TRBV13 with TRBJ2-1; 8 bases fit TRBD2. CDR3 length equals 17 residues. Germline CDR1 is PRHDT and CDR2 is FYEKMQ (reference sequence). The full variable domain, in which reference TRBV13 and TRBJ2-1 provide the parts outside the CDR3, is AAGVIQSPRHLIKEKRETATLKCYPIPRHDTVYWYQQGPGQDPQFLISFYEKMQSDKGSIPDRFSAQQFSDYHSELNMSSLELGDSALYFCASRDPSGFSSYNEQLFGPGTRLTVL.